The sequence of this TCR beta chain was determined in a study of siplizumab effects on memory and regulatory T cells. Study results and caveats: The diversity of naive T cells seemed greater than that of memory cells, and their alloresponse contribution seemed major. Siplizumab, the agent tested, significantly reduced alloreactive sequences traceable to unstimulated CD4+ memory cells. Proof of suppressive function in proliferating Tregs from siplizumab cultures was not established. Siplizumab gave mappable alloreactive CD4+ clones an average Treg-derived fraction of about 69%, against around 27% in controls.

TCRdb's table, derived via immunoSEQ multiplex PCR, lists solely in-frame clones and lacks some. The sample contains 100,000 or so clones, 92% of which appear only once. In regard to this clone: Its antigen is still unknown.

The sequencing input was CD4+ T cells sorted from blood. The source of this sequence is a human donor in good health.

CDR3 nucleotide sequence: TGTGCCAGTAGTATGAGGTACAGGGGCGGTGAAAAACTGTTTTTT. It encodes CASSMRYRGGEKLFF. The V call is TRBV19, the J call TRBJ1-4; 7 bases map to TRBD1. CDR3 size: 15 residues. With V trimmed by 3 bases and J by 7 bases, 8 bases remained unmatched. The germline gives CDR1 LNHDA, CDR2 SQIVND (reference sequence).